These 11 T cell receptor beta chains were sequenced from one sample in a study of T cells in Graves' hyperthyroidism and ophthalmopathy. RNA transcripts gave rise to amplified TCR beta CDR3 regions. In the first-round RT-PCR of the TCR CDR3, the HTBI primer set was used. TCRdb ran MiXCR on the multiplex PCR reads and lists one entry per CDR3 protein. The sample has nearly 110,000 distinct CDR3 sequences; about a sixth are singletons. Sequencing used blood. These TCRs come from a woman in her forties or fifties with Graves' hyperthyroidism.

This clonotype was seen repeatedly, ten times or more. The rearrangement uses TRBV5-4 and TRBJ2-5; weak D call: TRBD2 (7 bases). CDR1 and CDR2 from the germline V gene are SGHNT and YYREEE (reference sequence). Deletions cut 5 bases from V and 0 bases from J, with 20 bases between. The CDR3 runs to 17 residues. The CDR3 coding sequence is TGTGCCAGCAGTCGGGGGGCTCGGCGGGAGTACCAAGAGACCCAGTACTTC. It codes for CASSRGARREYQETQYF.

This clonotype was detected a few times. The CDR3 region is CASSQPPGLAYNEQFF. CDR3 bases: TGTGCCAGCAGCCAACCCCCGGGACTAGCATACAATGAGCAGTTCTTC. The V call is TRBV7-2, the J call TRBJ2-1; 9 nucleotides match TRBD2. From germline, CDR1 is SGHTA and CDR2 FQGNSA. V shed 5 bases and J 4 bases; nucleotides not matched to a gene: 9. The CDR3 loop spans 16 amino acids.

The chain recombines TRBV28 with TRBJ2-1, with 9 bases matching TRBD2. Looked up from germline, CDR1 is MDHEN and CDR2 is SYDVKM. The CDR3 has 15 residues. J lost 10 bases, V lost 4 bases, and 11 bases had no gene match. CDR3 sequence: CASSWGGRAQVEQFF. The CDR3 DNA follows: TGTGCCAGCAGTTGGGGCGGGAGGGCCCAGGTAGAGCAGTTCTTC. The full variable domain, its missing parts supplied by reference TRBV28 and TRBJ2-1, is DVKVTQSSRYLVKRTGEKVFLECVQDMDHENMFWYRQDPGLGLRLIYFSYDVKMKEKGDIPEGYSVSREKKERFSLILESASTNQTSMYLCASSWGGRAQVEQFFGPGTRLTVL.

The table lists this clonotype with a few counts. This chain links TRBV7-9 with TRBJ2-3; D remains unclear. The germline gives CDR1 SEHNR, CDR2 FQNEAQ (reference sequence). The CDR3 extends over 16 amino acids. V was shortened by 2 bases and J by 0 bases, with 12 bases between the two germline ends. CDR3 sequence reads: CASSLRSPASTDTQYF. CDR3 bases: TGTGCCAGCAGCTTACGGAGTCCCGCTAGCACAGATACGCAGTATTTT.

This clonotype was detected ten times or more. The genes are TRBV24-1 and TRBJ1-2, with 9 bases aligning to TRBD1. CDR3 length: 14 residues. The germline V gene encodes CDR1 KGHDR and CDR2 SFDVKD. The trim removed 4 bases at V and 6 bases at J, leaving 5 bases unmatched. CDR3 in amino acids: CATSDSDRGDGYTF. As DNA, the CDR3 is TGTGCCACCAGTGACTCGGACAGGGGCGATGGCTACACCTTC.

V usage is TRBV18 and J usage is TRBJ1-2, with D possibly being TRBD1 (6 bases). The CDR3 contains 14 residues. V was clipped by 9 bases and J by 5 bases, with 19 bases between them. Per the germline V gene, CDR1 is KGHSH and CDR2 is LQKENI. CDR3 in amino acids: CASSSTGPLYGYTF. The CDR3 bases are TGTGCCAGTTCATCGACAGGACCTTTATATGGCTACACCTTC.

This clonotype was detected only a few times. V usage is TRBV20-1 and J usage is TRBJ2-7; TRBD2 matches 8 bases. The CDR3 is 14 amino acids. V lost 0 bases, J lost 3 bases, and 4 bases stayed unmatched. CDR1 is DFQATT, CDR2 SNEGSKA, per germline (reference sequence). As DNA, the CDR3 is TGCAGTGCTAGAGATCCCAGCGGGAGCTACGAGCAGTACGTC. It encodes CSARDPSGSYEQYV.

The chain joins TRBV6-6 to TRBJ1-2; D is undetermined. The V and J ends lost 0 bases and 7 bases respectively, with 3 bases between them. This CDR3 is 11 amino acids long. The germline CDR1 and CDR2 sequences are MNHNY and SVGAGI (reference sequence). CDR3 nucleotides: TGTGCCAGCAGTTACTCTCGTGGCTACACCTTC. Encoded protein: CASSYSRGYTF.

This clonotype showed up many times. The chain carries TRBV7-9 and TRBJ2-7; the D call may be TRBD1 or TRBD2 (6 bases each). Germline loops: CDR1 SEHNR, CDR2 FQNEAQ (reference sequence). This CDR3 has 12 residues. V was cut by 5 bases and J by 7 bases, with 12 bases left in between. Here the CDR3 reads CASSPQGGEQYF. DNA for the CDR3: TGTGCCAGCAGCCCACAAGGGGGGGAGCAGTACTTC.

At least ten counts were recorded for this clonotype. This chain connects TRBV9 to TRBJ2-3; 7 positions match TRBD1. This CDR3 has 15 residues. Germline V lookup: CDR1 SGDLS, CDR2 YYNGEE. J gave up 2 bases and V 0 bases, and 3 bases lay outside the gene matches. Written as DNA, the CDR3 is TGTGCCAGCAGCGTAGAGGACAGGTTCACAGATACGCAGTATTTT. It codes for CASSVEDRFTDTQYF.

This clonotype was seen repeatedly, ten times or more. The CDR3 DNA sequence: TGTGCCTGGACAAGAAGCGAGAGCTCCTACGAGCAGTACTTC. It is translated as CAWTRSESSYEQYF. The V gene is TRBV30, the J gene TRBJ2-7, with D uncertain. Germline-derived CDR1 and CDR2 are GTSNPN and SVGIG (reference sequence). The CDR3 sequence is 14 residues long. The germline V and J ends were trimmed by 4 bases and 0 bases, with 13 bases remaining between them.